This T cell receptor beta chain stems from a study of regulatory T cells in long-lasting Graves disease. Broader study findings: The study found TRBV28, TRBJ1-2 and TRBJ2-5 favored in persistent disease.

Time point: newly diagnosed GD, antithyroid drugs for less than 3 months. RNA from PBMCs was the source of the TCR library. CDR3 length equals 15 residues. With V trimmed by 6 bases and J by 8 bases, 11 bases remained unmatched. Germline V gives CDR1 MGHDK, CDR2 SYGVNS. Arm-PCR of CDR3 regions with iRepertoire HTBI primers generated TCR beta libraries. Each CDR3 protein is one row after TCRdb ran MiXCR on the multiplex PCR reads. The sample shows some 250,000 distinct CDR3 sequences, 15% to 20% of them seen only once. Concerning this clonotype: Its matching antigen is unknown.

The data also belong to a second study, concerning T cells in Graves' hyperthyroidism and ophthalmopathy.

The TCR sequence derives from a woman aged 25 to 39 with Graves disease. Here the sequenced sample was peripheral blood mononuclear cells (PBMCs), taken at new diagnosis, from a patient treated with antithyroid drugs. This rearrangement joins TRBV25-1 to TRBJ1-4; 8 bases are a match to TRBD1. For the CDR3, the DNA is TGTGCCAGCAGCCATACGACAGGGGCACGAGAAAAACTGTTTTTT. Translation gives CASSHTTGAREKLFF.